These 27 T cell receptor beta chains originate from one sample sequenced in a study of cytomegalovirus exposure and HLA in healthy donors. TCRdb's table, derived via immunoSEQ multiplex PCR, lists solely in-frame clones and lacks some. The repertoire has under 200,000 clones, about 96% of them found once; the top ten carry 0.8% to 0.95%. Input material: PBMCs. The receptors derive from a woman aged 18-29 years in good health and CMV-seronegative.

The rearrangement uses TRBV7-2 and TRBJ1-1; no firm D call. Germline lookup yields CDR1 SGHTA and CDR2 FQGNSA. The CDR3 covers 13 residues. The V gene lost 1 base and the J gene lost 5 bases, with 8 bases spanning the gap. Here the CDR3 DNA reads TGTGCCAGCAGCTTAGTGGCAGGAACTGAAGCTTTCTTT. It translates to CASSLVAGTEAFF.

The chain links TRBV18 to TRBJ2-1; 9 bases are shared with TRBD2. With 1 base clipped from V and 4 bases from J, the junction kept 5 bases outside the gene matches. Germline CDR1 is KGHSH and CDR2 is LQKENI. There are 16 residues in the CDR3. The CDR3 sequence is CASSPLAGAIYNEQFF. As DNA, the CDR3 is TGTGCCAGCTCACCACTAGCGGGGGCCATTTACAATGAGCAGTTCTTC.

The genes are TRBV2 and TRBJ2-3; perhaps TRBD1 as D (6 bases). Germline CDR1 SNHLY, CDR2 FYNNEI. The CDR3 spans 14 residues. V lost 10 bases to trimming and J lost 0 bases, with 14 bases between them. The CDR3: CANHRDSSTDTQYF. Here the CDR3 DNA reads TGTGCCAACCACAGGGATTCTAGCACAGATACGCAGTATTTT.

The rearrangement uses TRBV6-5 and TRBJ2-3; TRBD2 matches 9 bases. The CDR3 spans 16 residues. Germline CDR1 MNHEY, CDR2 SVGAGI. Unmatched junction bases numbered 3, after V lost 0 bases and J lost 2 bases. In DNA, the CDR3 is TGTGCCAGCAGTTACTCTGAGCGGGGGGTCACAGATACGCAGTATTTT. This codes for CASSYSERGVTDTQYF.

V is TRBV27 and J is TRBJ1-2, with 10 bases lining up with TRBD1. The CDR3 spans 13 residues. J gave up 13 bases and V 5 bases, and 10 bases lay outside the gene matches. The germline CDR1 and CDR2 sequences are MNHEY and SMNVEV (reference sequence). CDR3 protein: CASSPDRDRGSTF. CDR3 bases: TGTGCCAGCAGTCCCGACCGGGACAGGGGCAGCACCTTC.

The chain combines TRBV9 with TRBJ2-7; TRBD2 matches at 8 bases. Unmatched junction bases numbered 8, after V lost 2 bases and J lost 4 bases. There are 15 residues in the CDR3. Germline V gene sequence: CDR1 SGDLS, CDR2 YYNGEE. DNA of the CDR3: TGTGCCAGCAGCGTTGGGGCGGGGGGCGGATACGAGCAGTACTTC. This encodes CASSVGAGGGYEQYF.

The CDR3: CASSLPTFVERGGPETQYF. The CDR3 DNA follows: TGTGCCAGCAGCTTACCGACCTTCGTGGAGCGGGGGGGCCCCGAGACCCAGTACTTC. The chain couples TRBV7-2 to TRBJ2-5; 10 bases align to TRBD2. Unmatched junction bases numbered 17, after V lost 2 bases and J lost 5 bases. Germline values: CDR1 SGHTA, CDR2 FQGNSA. This CDR3 has 19 amino acids.

Remarks on this clone: This sample includes further DNA sequences coding for the same CDR3. The chain employs TRBV9 and TRBJ1-5, with 11 bases that match TRBD1. This CDR3 region has 15 residues. Germline V gene data show CDR1 as SGDLS and CDR2 as YYNGEE. J was trimmed by 3 bases and V by 8 bases; bases with no gene match: 7. CDR3 sequence: CASSPGQGANQPQHF. Written as DNA, the CDR3 is TGTGCCAGTTCACCCGGACAGGGGGCCAATCAGCCCCAGCATTTT. Variable domain in full (rest from reference TRBV9 and TRBJ1-5): DSGVTQTPKHLITATGQRVTLRCSPRSGDLSVYWYQQSLDQGLQFLIQYYNGEERAKGNILERFSAQQFPDLHSELNLSSLELGDSALYFCASSPGQGANQPQHFGDGTRLSIL.

The chain recombines TRBV7-8 with TRBJ1-2, with 7 nucleotides matching TRBD1. Germline V gives CDR1 SGHVS, CDR2 FQNEAQ. With 1 base clipped from V and 4 bases from J, the junction kept 3 bases outside the gene matches. The CDR3 extends over 14 amino acids. For the CDR3, the DNA is TGTGCCAGCAGCTTAGACGGGACAGTCTATGGCTACACCTTC. Translated: CASSLDGTVYGYTF. Filled out from reference TRBV7-8 and TRBJ1-2, the complete variable domain reads GAGVSQSPRYKVAKRGQDVALRCDPISGHVSLFWYQQALGQGPEFLTYFQNEAQLDKSGLPSDRFFAERPEGSVSTLKIQRTQQEDSAVYLCASSLDGTVYGYTFGSGTRLTVV.

V usage is TRBV7-2 and J usage is TRBJ1-3; 7 bases agree with TRBD1. Germline values: CDR1 SGHTA, CDR2 FQGNSA. Germline trimming cut 8 bases from V and 0 bases from J; bases unmatched to any gene: 10. This CDR3 is built from 16 residues. CDR3: CASGPAGQNSGNTIYF. In nucleotides, the CDR3 is TGTGCCAGCGGGCCCGCGGGACAGAACTCTGGAAACACCATATATTTT. The complete variable domain, with remaining parts taken from reference TRBV7-2 and TRBJ1-3, reads GAGVSQSPSNKVTEKGKDVELRCDPISGHTALYWYRQSLGQGLEFLIYFQGNSAPDKSGLPSDRFSAERTGGSVSTLTIQRTQQEDSAVYLCASGPAGQNSGNTIYFGEGSWLTVV.

The rearrangement joins TRBV9 to TRBJ1-1; D is possibly TRBD1 (6 bases). CDR3 length: 14 amino acids. Trimming took 0 bases from V and 4 from J, leaving 10 bases between them. Germline values: CDR1 SGDLS, CDR2 YYNGEE. This CDR3 is CASSVAGETTEAFF. CDR3 nucleotide sequence: TGTGCCAGCAGCGTAGCAGGGGAGACCACTGAAGCTTTCTTT.

The rearrangement uses TRBV4-2 and TRBJ2-3; 12 bases align to TRBD2. This CDR3 is built from 16 residues. V shed 1 base, J shed 5 bases, and the junction held 4 bases outside the gene matches. Germline CDR1 LGHNA, CDR2 YNFKEQ. CDR3 in amino acids: CASSQASSGGGDTQYF. The DNA of the CDR3 is TGTGCCAGCAGCCAAGCATCTAGCGGGGGGGGAGATACGCAGTATTTT.

The V call is TRBV4-1, the J call TRBJ2-7; 9 nucleotides align to TRBD1. Germline V CDR1 and CDR2: MGHRA, YSYEKL. The CDR3 contains 16 residues. Trimming took 3 bases from V and 4 from J; bases not matched to a gene: 10. CDR3 bases: TGCGCCAGCAGCCAGGGGGGGGGACAGGGAAAGTACGAGCAGTACTTC. Translated, it gives CASSQGGGQGKYEQYF.

This chain links TRBV30 with TRBJ1-6, with D possibly TRBD1 on 6 matching bases. CDR3 length: 13 amino acids. Trimming took off 4 bases at V and 10 bases at J, with 14 bases between the two ends. Germline loops: CDR1 GTSNPN, CDR2 SVGIG (reference sequence). The CDR3: CAWTTKQGSPLHF. For the CDR3, the DNA is TGTGCCTGGACTACAAAACAGGGCTCACCCCTCCACTTT.

This chain uses TRBV29-1 with TRBJ2-7, with 9 positions matching TRBD1. The ends lost 5 bases at V and 2 bases at J; junction bases unmatched: 4. The CDR3 spans 13 residues. CDR1 and CDR2 (germline): SQVTM, ANQGSEA. CDR3 amino acids: CSVIGTGTYEQYF. For the CDR3, the DNA is TGCAGCGTTATAGGGACAGGGACCTACGAGCAGTACTTC.

The CDR3 region is CASSPLAGGLDTQYF. In DNA form, the CDR3 reads TGTGCCAGCAGCCCACTAGCGGGGGGGCTTGATACGCAGTATTTT. J is TRBJ2-3 and V is TRBV6-5; 13 positions match TRBD2. The CDR3 totals 15 residues. Losses at the gene ends were 6 bases for V and 6 bases for J; bases not matched to a gene: 6. Germline V gives CDR1 MNHEY, CDR2 SVGAGI.

The chain uses TRBV20-1 and TRBJ2-7; tentative D call: TRBD2 (6 bases). Germline CDR1 and CDR2: DFQATT and SNEGSKA (reference sequence). The CDR3 totals 11 residues. V was trimmed by 6 bases and J by 3 bases, leaving 9 bases between them. The CDR3 spells CSAPRGYEQYF. Written as DNA, the CDR3 is TGCAGTGCCCCGCGGGGCTACGAGCAGTACTTC.

The genes are TRBV5-1 and TRBJ2-7, with TRBD1 identical over 8 bases. The CDR3 consists of 16 residues. Germline CDR1 SGHRS, CDR2 YFSETQ. With V trimmed by 3 bases and J by 3 bases, 11 bases remained unmatched. This CDR3 is CASSSSTGALVYEQYF. The CDR3, as DNA: TGCGCCAGCAGCTCCTCGACAGGGGCCCTTGTCTACGAGCAGTACTTC.

This clone appeared once. V gene TRBV9 combines with J gene TRBJ1-3, with TRBD1 as a possible D gene (6 bases). CDR3 length equals 18 residues. The germline gives CDR1 SGDLS, CDR2 YYNGEE. With 0 bases removed from V and 0 bases from J, the gap between germline ends came to 16 bases. CDR3 sequence: CASSVEKGQTFSGNTIYF. CDR3 nucleotide sequence: TGTGCCAGCAGCGTAGAAAAAGGACAGACCTTCTCTGGAAACACCATATATTTT.

V and J are TRBV19 and TRBJ1-4; the match to TRBD1 covers 7 bases. Trimming removed 5 bases from V and 5 bases from J; junction bases left unmatched: 8. Germline V lookup: CDR1 LNHDA, CDR2 SQIVND (reference sequence). The CDR3 runs 15 residues. The CDR3 is CASSESTGWNEKLFF. As DNA, the CDR3 is TGTGCCAGTAGTGAATCGACAGGGTGGAATGAAAAACTGTTTTTT.

Concerning this clone: Additional DNA sequences in this sample encode the identical CDR3. The CDR3 loop reads CASSWTGGETQYF. DNA of the CDR3: TGTGCCAGTAGCTGGACAGGGGGAGAGACCCAGTACTTC. The gene calls are TRBV19 and TRBJ2-5, with TRBD1 matching over 10 bases. The germline gives CDR1 LNHDA, CDR2 SQIVND (reference sequence). This CDR3 is built from 13 residues. The ends lost 6 bases at V and 4 bases at J; junction bases unmatched: 2.

V usage is TRBV20-1 and J usage is TRBJ2-5; D not certain. This CDR3 has 11 residues. With 3 bases removed from V and 13 bases from J, the gap between germline ends came to 15 bases. The germline CDR1 and CDR2 sequences are DFQATT and SNEGSKA (reference sequence). The CDR3 reads CSASRPTSRYF. CDR3 coding DNA: TGCAGTGCTAGTCGCCCAACTTCACGGTACTTC.

The rearrangement links TRBV5-1 to TRBJ2-1; D might be TRBD1 (5 bases). This CDR3 region has 14 residues. Germline V gives CDR1 SGHRS, CDR2 YFSETQ. Trimming pared 4 bases from V and 4 bases from J, leaving 12 bases between. The CDR3, as DNA: TGCGCCAGCAGCGCTTGGCAGGGTTACAATGAGCAGTTCTTC. Encoded protein: CASSAWQGYNEQFF.

This chain connects TRBV7-9 to TRBJ2-1; TRBD2 might be the D (5 bases). The CDR3 is made up of 13 amino acids. From germline, CDR1 is SEHNR and CDR2 FQNEAQ (reference sequence). Trimming cost V 3 bases and J 2 bases, with 5 bases left between them. The CDR3: CASSLGAYNEQFF. CDR3 bases: TGTGCCAGCAGCTTGGGAGCCTACAATGAGCAGTTCTTC.

The chain has TRBV23-1 and TRBJ1-1; 9 bases align to TRBD1. Being an ORF, TRBV23-1 has a function that is uncertain. The CDR3 runs 16 residues. The junction had 7 bases not matched to a gene; V was cut back by 0 bases and J by 5 bases. This CDR3 reads CASSQSGGQGWTEAFF. The CDR3 nucleotides read TGCGCCAGCAGTCAATCGGGGGGACAGGGTTGGACTGAAGCTTTCTTT.

The chain couples TRBV15 to TRBJ1-4, with D unresolved. Trimming stripped 0 bases from V and 1 base from J, with 9 bases between. The germline V gene encodes CDR1 LNHNV and CDR2 YYDKDF (reference sequence). This CDR3 is 16 amino acids long. As DNA, the CDR3 is TGTGCCACCAGCAGAGAACGCGAAATAACTAATGAAAAACTGTTTTTT. Protein product: CATSREREITNEKLFF.

V gene TRBV15 combines with J gene TRBJ2-1, with 9 bases identical to TRBD2. Germline CDR1 reads LNHNV; CDR2 reads YYDKDF (reference sequence). There are 16 residues in the CDR3. Unmatched junction bases numbered 8, after V lost 1 base and J lost 7 bases. The CDR3 DNA is TGTGCCACCAGCAGAGCATTAGCGGGGGCCGAGAATGAGCAGTTCTTC. This translates into CATSRALAGAENEQFF.